Only a few counts were recorded for the clone carrying this T cell receptor (beta chain). Its antigen remains unidentified. The CDR3 consists of 16 residues. The V end was cut by 0 bases, the J end by 4 bases, with 13 bases between. Germline CDR1 reads LGHNA; CDR2 reads YNFKEQ. Sorted-subset replicate PCR reactions were performed with 200 ng DNA, corresponding to tens of thousands of T cell genomes. Profiling relied on immunoSEQ multiplex PCR, and the TCRdb table lists in-frame clones only, not all of them. This sample yields 950,000 to 1,200,000 clones, of which around three quarters are seen a single time; over 0.8% belongs to the top ten. This sample is part of a study of shared clonotypes between healthy human individuals. Study observations and caveats: Tissues were not sampled, only blood, and their repertoires likely differ. Non-shared clonotypes were found to have lower generation probabilities than the clonotypes that were shared by all four of the sorted-subset donors. Naive subsets generally had larger estimated richness than memory subsets.

Sequences were obtained from memory CD4+ T cells from PBMCs. Subset defined: CD45RA-negative fraction. This TCR was recovered from a man between 18 and 35 years old in good health. Some clones in this sample may be carry-over from other donors' samples. The J gene is TRBJ2-1, the V gene TRBV4-2, with a weak D call TRBD1 (5 bases). DNA for the CDR3: TGTGCCAGCAGCCAAGAGGGCAGGAAGGGGTACAATGAGCAGTTCTTC. It codes for CASSQEGRKGYNEQFF.